The 5 T cell receptor beta chains below all came from one sample that was sequenced in a study of Tregs in tolerant kidney transplant recipients. Recipients received nonmyeloablative bone marrow transplants from related graft donors, with transient mixed chimerism. Sequencing was performed with immunoSEQ multiplex PCR; in TCRdb, only in-frame clones are kept and a portion is missing. The repertoire holds more than 70,000 clones, with around 90% as singletons. This specimen consisted of CD4+ T cells from blood (PBMCs), obtained 24 months after the transplant. The receptor source for this set is a human patient who received a combined kidney and bone marrow transplant. The graft donor may be the source of some T cells.

The count of this clone is one. CDR3 coding DNA: TGTGCCAGCAGCTTAGGGGACAGTACTTACGAGCAGTACTTC. It translates to CASSLGDSTYEQYF. The rearrangement joins TRBV13 to TRBJ2-7, with D possibly TRBD1 on 6 matching bases. V shed 0 bases and J shed 4 bases, with 10 bases lying between them. Germline V gives CDR1 PRHDT, CDR2 FYEKMQ (reference sequence). This CDR3 has 14 amino acids.

V gene TRBV30 combines with J gene TRBJ2-7, with D unresolved. V lost 5 bases to trimming and J lost 6 bases, with 20 bases between them. The CDR3 spans 14 residues. Per the germline V gene, CDR1 is GTSNPN and CDR2 is SVGIG (reference sequence). The CDR3 bases are TGTGCCTGGCTAAAACAGAACCCTAACGCCGAGCAGTACTTC. It specifies CAWLKQNPNAEQYF. The full variable domain, rest sourced from reference TRBV30 and TRBJ2-7, is SQTIHQWPATLVQPVGSPLSLECTVEGTSNPNLYWYRQAAGRGLQLLFYSVGIGQISSEVPQNLSASRPQDRQFILSSKKLLLSDSGFYLCAWLKQNPNAEQYFGPGTRLTVT.

V is TRBV30 and J is TRBJ1-2; D uncertain. Germline assignment: CDR1 GTSNPN and CDR2 SVGIG (reference sequence). There are 13 residues in the CDR3. The V gene lost 3 bases and the J gene lost 4 bases, with 12 bases spanning the gap. CDR3: CAWREDLSYGYTF. CDR3 coding DNA: TGTGCCTGGAGGGAGGACCTCTCCTATGGCTACACCTTC.

V and J are TRBV5-1 and TRBJ1-1; D unclear. In germline, CDR1 is SGHRS, CDR2 YFSETQ. Trimming took 6 bases from V and 3 from J, leaving 18 bases between them. The CDR3 runs to 15 residues. CDR3 amino acids: CASTATITGDTEAFF. In DNA, the CDR3 is TGCGCCAGCACGGCCACTATAACGGGAGACACTGAAGCTTTCTTT. Based on the CDR3 plus reference TRBV5-1 and TRBJ1-1, the full variable domain is KAGVTQTPRYLIKTRGQQVTLSCSPISGHRSVSWYQQTPGQGLQFLFEYFSETQRNKGNFPGRFSGRQFSNSRSEMNVSTLELGDSALYLCASTATITGDTEAFFGQGTRLTVV.

This chain joins TRBV9 and TRBJ2-1; 9 bases map to TRBD2. The CDR3 loop spans 16 amino acids. V was clipped by 4 bases and J by 7 bases; unmatched bases: 12. CDR1 is SGDLS and CDR2 is YYNGEE in the germline V gene. The CDR3 DNA reads TGTGCCAGCAGCTCAGAGAGGCTAGCGGGACGTAATGAGCAGTTCTTC. It encodes CASSSERLAGRNEQFF.